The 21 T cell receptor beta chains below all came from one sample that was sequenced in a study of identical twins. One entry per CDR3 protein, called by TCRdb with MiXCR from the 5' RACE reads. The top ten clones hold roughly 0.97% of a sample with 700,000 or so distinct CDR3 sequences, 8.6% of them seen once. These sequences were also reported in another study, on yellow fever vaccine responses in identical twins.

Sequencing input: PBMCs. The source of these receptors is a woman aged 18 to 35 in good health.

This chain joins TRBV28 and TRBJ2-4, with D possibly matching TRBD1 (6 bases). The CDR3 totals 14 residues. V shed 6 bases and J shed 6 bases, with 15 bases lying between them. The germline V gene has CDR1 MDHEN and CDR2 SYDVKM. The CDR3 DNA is TGTGCCAGCAGAGCTACAGGGTCGGTAAACATTCAGTACTTC. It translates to CASRATGSVNIQYF.

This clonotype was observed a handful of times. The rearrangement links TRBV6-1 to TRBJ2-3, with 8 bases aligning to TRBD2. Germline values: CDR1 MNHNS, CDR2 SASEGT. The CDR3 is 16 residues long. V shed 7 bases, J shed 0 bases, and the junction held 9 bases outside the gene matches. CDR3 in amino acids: CASTFPGGASTDTQYF. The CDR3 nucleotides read TGTGCCAGCACCTTCCCCGGGGGGGCTAGCACAGATACGCAGTATTTT.

CDR3 amino acids: CASSPRLATYEQYF. DNA for the CDR3: TGTGCCAGCAGCCCCCGACTAGCGACCTACGAGCAGTACTTC. The chain couples TRBV7-9 to TRBJ2-7, with 8 positions matching TRBD2. Germline CDR1 reads SEHNR; CDR2 reads FQNEAQ (reference sequence). J gave up 2 bases and V 5 bases, and 5 bases lay outside the gene matches. The CDR3 spans 14 residues.

This chain's CDR3 is CASNEGGGDIQYF. CDR3 nucleotides: TGTGCCAGCAACGAGGGGGGTGGGGACATTCAGTACTTC. V is TRBV11-2 and J is TRBJ2-4, with D perhaps TRBD1 or TRBD2 (6 bases each). Trimming cost V 7 bases and J 8 bases, with 15 bases left between them. Germline CDR1 is SGHAT and CDR2 is FQNNGV. The CDR3 consists of 13 residues. Full variable domain (rest looked up from reference TRBV11-2 and TRBJ2-4): EAGVAQSPRYKIIEKRQSVAFWCNPISGHATLYWYQQILGQGPKLLIQFQNNGVVDDSQLPKDRFSAERLKGVDSTLKIQPAKLEDSAVYLCASNEGGGDIQYFGAGTRLSVL.

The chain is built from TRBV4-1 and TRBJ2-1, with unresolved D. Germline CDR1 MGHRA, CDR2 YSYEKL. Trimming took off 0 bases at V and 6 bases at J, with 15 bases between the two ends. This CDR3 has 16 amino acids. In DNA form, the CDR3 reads TGCGCCAGCAGCCAAGACCCCCTTGGCGCAACCAATGAGCAGTTCTTC. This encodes CASSQDPLGATNEQFF.

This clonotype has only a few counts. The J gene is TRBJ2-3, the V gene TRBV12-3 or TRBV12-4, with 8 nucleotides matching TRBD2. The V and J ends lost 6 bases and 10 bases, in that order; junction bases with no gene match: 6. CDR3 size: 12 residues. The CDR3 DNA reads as TGTGCCAGCAGCCCGGGGGGGCCCTCGCAGTATTTT. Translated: CASSPGGPSQYF.

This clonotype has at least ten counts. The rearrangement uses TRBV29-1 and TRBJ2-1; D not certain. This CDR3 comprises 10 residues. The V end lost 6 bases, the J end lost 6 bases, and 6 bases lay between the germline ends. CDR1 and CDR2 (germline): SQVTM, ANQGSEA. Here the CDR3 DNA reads TGCAGCGTCCCCATCAATGAGCAGTTCTTC. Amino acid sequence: CSVPINEQFF.

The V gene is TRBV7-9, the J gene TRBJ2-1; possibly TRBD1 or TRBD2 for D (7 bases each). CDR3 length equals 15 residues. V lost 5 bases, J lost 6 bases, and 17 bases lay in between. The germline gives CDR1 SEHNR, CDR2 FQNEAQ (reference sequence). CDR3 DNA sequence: TGTGCCAGCAGCCAGGGGGAGGGTTGGGGCAATGAGCAGTTCTTC. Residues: CASSQGEGWGNEQFF.

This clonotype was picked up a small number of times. The CDR3 loop is CASSQYGRPYEQYF. DNA for the CDR3: TGTGCCAGCAGCCAATACGGGAGACCCTACGAGCAGTACTTC. The V gene is TRBV14, the J gene TRBJ2-7; possibly TRBD2 for D (6 bases). There are 14 residues in the CDR3. The germline V and J ends were trimmed by 2 bases and 2 bases, with 10 bases remaining between them. Germline assignment: CDR1 SGHDN and CDR2 FVKESK.

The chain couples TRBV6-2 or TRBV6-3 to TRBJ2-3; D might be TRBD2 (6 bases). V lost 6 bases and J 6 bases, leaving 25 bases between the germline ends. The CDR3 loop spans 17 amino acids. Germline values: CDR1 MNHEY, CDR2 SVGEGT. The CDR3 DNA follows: TGTGCCAGCAGCTTCGGGGCCCCGCGGGGCGGTGATGATACGCAGTATTTT. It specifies CASSFGAPRGGDDTQYF.

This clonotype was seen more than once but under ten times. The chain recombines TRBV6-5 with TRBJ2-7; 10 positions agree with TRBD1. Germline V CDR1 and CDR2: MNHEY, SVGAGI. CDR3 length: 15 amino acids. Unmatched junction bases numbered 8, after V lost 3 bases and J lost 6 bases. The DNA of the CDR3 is TGTGCCAGCAGTTATACACCGGGACAGGGGCTCGAGCAGTACTTC. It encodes CASSYTPGQGLEQYF.

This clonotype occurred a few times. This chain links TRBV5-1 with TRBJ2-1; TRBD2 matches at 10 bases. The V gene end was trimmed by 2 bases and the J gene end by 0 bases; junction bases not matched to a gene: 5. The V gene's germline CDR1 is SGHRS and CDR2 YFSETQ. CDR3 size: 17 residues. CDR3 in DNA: TGCGCCAGCAGCTTAAGCGGGGGGGCCTCCTCCTACAATGAGCAGTTCTTC. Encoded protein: CASSLSGGASSYNEQFF.

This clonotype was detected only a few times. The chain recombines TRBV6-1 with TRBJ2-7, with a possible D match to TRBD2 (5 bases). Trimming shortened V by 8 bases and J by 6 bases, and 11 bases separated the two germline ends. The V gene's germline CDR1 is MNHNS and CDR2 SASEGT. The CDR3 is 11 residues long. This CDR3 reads CASEAAGEQYF. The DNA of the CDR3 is TGTGCCAGCGAGGCCGCGGGCGAGCAGTACTTC.

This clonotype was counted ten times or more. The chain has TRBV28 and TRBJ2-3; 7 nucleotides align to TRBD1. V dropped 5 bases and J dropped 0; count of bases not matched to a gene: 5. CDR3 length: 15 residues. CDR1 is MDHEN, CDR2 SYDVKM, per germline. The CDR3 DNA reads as TGTGCCAGCAGTCGGGACAGCCCTAGCACAGATACGCAGTATTTT. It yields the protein CASSRDSPSTDTQYF.

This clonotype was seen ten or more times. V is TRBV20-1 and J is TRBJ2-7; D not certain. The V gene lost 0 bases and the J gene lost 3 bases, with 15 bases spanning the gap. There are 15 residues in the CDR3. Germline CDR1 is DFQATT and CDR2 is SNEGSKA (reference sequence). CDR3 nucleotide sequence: TGCAGTGCTAGAGATCAGCGCGGAGACGTCTACGAGCAGTACTTC. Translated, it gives CSARDQRGDVYEQYF.

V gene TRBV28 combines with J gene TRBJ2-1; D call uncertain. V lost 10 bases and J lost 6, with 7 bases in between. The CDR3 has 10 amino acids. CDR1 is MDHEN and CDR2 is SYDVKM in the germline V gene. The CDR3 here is CATQFNEQFF. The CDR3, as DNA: TGTGCCACCCAGTTCAATGAGCAGTTCTTC.

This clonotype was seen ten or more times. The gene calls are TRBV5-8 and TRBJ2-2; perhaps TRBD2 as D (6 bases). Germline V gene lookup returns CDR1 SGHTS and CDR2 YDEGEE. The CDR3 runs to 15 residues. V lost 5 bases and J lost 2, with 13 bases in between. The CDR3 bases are TGTGCCAGCAGGCCCGGGACTCTAAACACCGGGGAGCTGTTTTTT. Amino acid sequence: CASRPGTLNTGELFF.

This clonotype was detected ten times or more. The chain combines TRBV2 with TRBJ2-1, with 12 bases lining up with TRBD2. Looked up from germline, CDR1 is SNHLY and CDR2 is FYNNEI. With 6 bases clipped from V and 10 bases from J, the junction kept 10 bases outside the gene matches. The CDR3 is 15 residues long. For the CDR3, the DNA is TGTGCCAGCAGGGCTAGCGGGGGGGCATTTTGGGAGCAGTTCTTC. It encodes CASRASGGAFWEQFF.

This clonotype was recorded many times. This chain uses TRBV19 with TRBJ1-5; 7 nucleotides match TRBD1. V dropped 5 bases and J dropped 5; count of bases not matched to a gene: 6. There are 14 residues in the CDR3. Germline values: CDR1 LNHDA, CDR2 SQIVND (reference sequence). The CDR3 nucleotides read TGTGCCAGTAGTCCCATAGACAGGGATCAGCCCCAGCATTTT. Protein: CASSPIDRDQPQHF.

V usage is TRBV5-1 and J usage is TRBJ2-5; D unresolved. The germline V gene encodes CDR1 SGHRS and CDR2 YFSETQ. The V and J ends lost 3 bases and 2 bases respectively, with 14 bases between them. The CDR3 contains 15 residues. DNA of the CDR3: TGCGCCAGCAGCTCAGGACGTCCAGGACAAGAGACCCAGTACTTC. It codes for CASSSGRPGQETQYF.

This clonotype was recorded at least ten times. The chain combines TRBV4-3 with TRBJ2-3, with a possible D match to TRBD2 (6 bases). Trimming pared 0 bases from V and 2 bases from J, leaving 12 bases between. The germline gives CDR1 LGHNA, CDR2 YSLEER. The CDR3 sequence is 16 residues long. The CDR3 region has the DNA TGCGCCAGCAGCCAAGAGGGGGGAGGCCCCACAGATACGCAGTATTTT. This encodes CASSQEGGGPTDTQYF.